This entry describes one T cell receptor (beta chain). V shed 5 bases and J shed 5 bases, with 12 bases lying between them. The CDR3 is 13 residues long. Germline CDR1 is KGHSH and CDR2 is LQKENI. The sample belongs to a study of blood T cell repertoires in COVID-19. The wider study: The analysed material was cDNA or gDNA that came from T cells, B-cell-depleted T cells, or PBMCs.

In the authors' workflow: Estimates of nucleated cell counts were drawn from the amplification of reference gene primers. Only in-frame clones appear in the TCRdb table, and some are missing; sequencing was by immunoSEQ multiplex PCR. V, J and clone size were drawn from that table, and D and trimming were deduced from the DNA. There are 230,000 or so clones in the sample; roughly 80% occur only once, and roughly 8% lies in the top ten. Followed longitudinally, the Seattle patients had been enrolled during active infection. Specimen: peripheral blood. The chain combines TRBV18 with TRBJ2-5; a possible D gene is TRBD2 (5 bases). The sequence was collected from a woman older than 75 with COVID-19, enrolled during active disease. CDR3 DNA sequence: TGTGCCAGCTCAAACGGACTGGCGGAGACCCAGTACTTC. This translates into CASSNGLAETQYF. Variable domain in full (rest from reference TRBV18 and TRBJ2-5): NAGVMQNPRHLVRRRGQEARLRCSPMKGHSHVYWYRQLPEEGLKFMVYLQKENIIDESGMPKERFSAEFPKEGPSILRIQQVVRGDSAAYFCASSNGLAETQYFGPGTRLLVL.